This T cell receptor (beta chain) derives from a study of blood T cell repertoires in COVID-19. Study summary: Samples representing acute and convalescent COVID-19 were sourced from the United States, Italy and Spain.

In the source study's methods: Amplifying reference gene primers gave estimates of nucleated cell counts. Sequenced by immunoSEQ multiplex PCR; TCRdb stores in-frame clones only, minus some. V and J calls and clone size follow that table, whereas D and trimming were derived from the DNA. The repertoire has about 76,000 clones, around nine tenths of them found once; the top ten carry under 6%. In germline, CDR1 is SGHVS, CDR2 FNYEAQ. V dropped 2 bases and J dropped 4 bases, with 12 bases sitting between them. The CDR3 has 15 amino acids. This TCR came from a human donor in a cohort sampled during active COVID-19. The sample consisted of peripheral blood. The chain recombines TRBV7-6 with TRBJ1-3; D is unclear. The CDR3 coding sequence is TGTGCCAGCAGCTTAAGTAGTCCCCCCGGAAACACCATATATTTT. Translation gives CASSLSSPPGNTIYF.